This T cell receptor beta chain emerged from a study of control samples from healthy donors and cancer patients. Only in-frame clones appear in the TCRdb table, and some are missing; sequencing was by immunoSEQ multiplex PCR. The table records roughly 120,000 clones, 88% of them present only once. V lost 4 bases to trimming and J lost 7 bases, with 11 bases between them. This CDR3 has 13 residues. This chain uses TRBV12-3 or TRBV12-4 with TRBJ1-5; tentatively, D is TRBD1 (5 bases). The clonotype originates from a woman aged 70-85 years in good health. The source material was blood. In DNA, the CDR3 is TGTGCCAGCAGTTCGATCGGGGACCAGCCCCAGCATTTT. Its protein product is CASSSIGDQPQHF.